This T cell receptor (beta chain) is from a study of vaccination and CD4 T cells after COVID-19. On the study more broadly: Convalescent study patients returned SARS-CoV-2 positive nasal swab PCR results, with under ten mild cases and one severe. The stimulus for the cells was overlapping spike peptides derived from SARS-CoV-2, HCoV-NL63, HCoV-OC43 and HCoV-229E.

Study results and limitations: Within the convalescent patients, spike mono-reactivity was found in 304 of 307 vaccine-specific clones.

The time point here: late sampling 161 to 241 days after vaccination in three convalescent patients. Specified treatment: approximately nine-day PBMC culture with coronavirus spike peptide pools or control peptides (ViraFEST assay). Germline values: CDR1 DFQATT, CDR2 SNEGSKA (reference sequence). There are 16 residues in the CDR3. V lost 0 bases and J 5 bases, leaving 14 bases between the germline ends. Notes on this clonotype: Its target is unknown.

The Oncomine TCR Beta short-read assay sequenced DNA from cultured CD4+ T cells. TCRdb re-analysed the PCR reads in MiXCR, keeping a single row per CDR3 protein. The profile shows about 15,000 distinct CDR3 sequences, roughly 48% of them singletons. The clonotype comes from a human donor who had recovered from COVID-19. The chain couples TRBV20-1 to TRBJ1-6; possibly TRBD1 for D (6 bases). The source material was CD4+ T cells from blood, cultured in vitro, sampled about 7 months after SARS-CoV-2 vaccination. The CDR3: CSARDGWAGDNSPLHF. The DNA for the CDR3 is TGCAGTGCTAGAGATGGTTGGGCAGGGGATAATTCACCCCTCCACTTT.